Following are 16 T cell receptor beta chains from one sample sequenced in a study of blood T cell repertoires in COVID-19. Assay: immunoSEQ multiplex PCR; the TCRdb copy retains only in-frame clones and omits some. The table lists around 300,000 clones, around 90% of them singletons. What was sequenced was PBMCs or T cells enriched from blood (not recorded which). These receptors were taken from a man aged 25 to 45 who had recovered from COVID-19.

V gene TRBV28 combines with J gene TRBJ1-6; 7 bases are shared with TRBD1. This CDR3 has 18 residues. Germline CDR1 is MDHEN and CDR2 is SYDVKM. J was trimmed by 0 bases and V by 3 bases; bases with no gene match: 8. CDR3: CASSLYGTDSSYNSPLHF. The CDR3 nucleotides read TGTGCCAGCAGTTTGTACGGGACAGATAGCTCCTATAATTCACCCCTCCACTTT.

The chain joins TRBV12-3 or TRBV12-4 to TRBJ1-6; 10 bases map to TRBD1. After removal of 7 bases from V and 9 bases from J, the junction contained 3 bases not matched to a gene. The CDR3 has 13 amino acids. For the CDR3, the DNA is TGTGCCAGCACAGGGACAGGGGCTTCACCCCTCCACTTT. Its translation is CASTGTGASPLHF.

The rearrangement uses TRBV27 and TRBJ1-2; no firm D call. There are 13 residues in the CDR3. The germline V gene encodes CDR1 MNHEY and CDR2 SMNVEV (reference sequence). The germline V and J ends were trimmed by 8 bases and 0 bases, with 10 bases remaining between them. In DNA, the CDR3 is TGTGCCAGCTCCCGGGTTTCTAACTATGGCTACACCTTC. Translation gives CASSRVSNYGYTF.

V usage is TRBV28 and J usage is TRBJ1-2, with D perhaps matching TRBD1 (5 bases). The CDR3 is 13 amino acids. Germline V gene data show CDR1 as MDHEN and CDR2 as SYDVKM. V was pared by 8 bases and J by 4 bases, with 14 bases between. The chain's CDR3 is CASALGQFYGYTF. Written as DNA, the CDR3 is TGTGCCAGCGCCTTGGGGCAATTCTATGGCTACACCTTC.

The chain carries TRBV11-1 and TRBJ2-7, with TRBD1 identical over 9 bases. Per the germline V gene, CDR1 is SGHAT and CDR2 is FQDESV (reference sequence). This CDR3 contains 15 residues. Germline trimming cut 2 bases from V and 7 bases from J; bases unmatched to any gene: 9. CDR3 residues: CASSLRRQGVGEQYF. The CDR3 region has the DNA TGTGCCAGCAGCTTACGAAGACAGGGGGTCGGAGAGCAGTACTTC.

This clone was recorded a few times. The CDR3, as DNA: TGTGCCAGCAATACAAGGGGAGGTGGCTACACCTTC. Translation gives CASNTRGGGYTF. This chain links TRBV12-3 or TRBV12-4 with TRBJ1-2, with D possibly TRBD1 on 5 matching bases. This CDR3 spans 12 amino acids. The V and J ends lost 7 bases and 7 bases respectively, with 13 bases between them.

This clone was seen a handful of times. The chain uses TRBV10-3 and TRBJ2-2, with D hard to call. The length of the CDR3 is 18 residues. Germline V lookup: CDR1 ENHRY, CDR2 SYGVKD. Trimming removed 0 bases at V and 3 bases at J, with 17 bases between. The CDR3 nucleotides are TGTGCCATCAGTGAGTCGACTGGAATACCTTTAGACACCGGGGAGCTGTTTTTT. Translating gives CAISESTGIPLDTGELFF.

This clone has a single count. The J gene is TRBJ2-3, the V gene TRBV6-5, with D possibly being TRBD1 (5 bases). Germline values: CDR1 MNHEY, CDR2 SVGAGI. Trimming took 7 bases from V and 6 from J, leaving 8 bases between them. CDR3 length: 11 amino acids. The CDR3 loop reads CASTQGDTQYF. The CDR3 region has the DNA TGTGCCAGCACCCAGGGTGATACGCAGTATTTT.

This clone has just a few counts. The genes are TRBV18 and TRBJ1-1; D possibly corresponds to TRBD1 (5 bases). The V end was cut by 6 bases, the J end by 0 bases, with 17 bases between. The CDR3 has 16 residues. Germline V CDR1 and CDR2: KGHSH, LQKENI. The CDR3 here is CASSLYGGSLNTEAFF. In DNA, the CDR3 is TGTGCCAGCTCCCTTTATGGGGGGAGCTTGAACACTGAAGCTTTCTTT.

The rearrangement joins TRBV29-1 to TRBJ2-3, with a possible D match to TRBD1 (5 bases). V was clipped by 0 bases and J by 9 bases, with 10 bases between them. Germline lookup yields CDR1 SQVTM and CDR2 ANQGSEA. The CDR3 extends over 12 amino acids. Here the CDR3 reads CSVEEGPWTQYF. The DNA of the CDR3 is TGCAGCGTTGAAGAGGGGCCCTGGACGCAGTATTTT.

The chain employs TRBV7-9 and TRBJ1-2; D is undetermined. The V gene lost 5 bases and the J gene lost 1 base, with 8 bases spanning the gap. Germline loops: CDR1 SEHNR, CDR2 FQNEAQ (reference sequence). CDR3 length equals 13 residues. For the CDR3, the DNA is TGTGCCAGCAGCCCCTCGGGTAACTATGGCTACACCTTC. Its protein product is CASSPSGNYGYTF.

The chain couples TRBV28 to TRBJ1-2; tentative D call: TRBD1 (6 bases). The V gene lost 6 bases and the J gene lost 4 bases, with 18 bases spanning the gap. This CDR3 region has 15 residues. Per the germline V gene, CDR1 is MDHEN and CDR2 is SYDVKM. CDR3 DNA sequence: TGTGCCAGCAGAATACAGGGTGGACGTGCCTATGGCTACACCTTC. Residues: CASRIQGGRAYGYTF.

The chain links TRBV5-8 to TRBJ1-4; possibly TRBD1 for D (5 bases). CDR1 and CDR2 from the germline V gene are SGHTS and YDEGEE. Between the trimmed V and J ends, which lost 2 bases and 14 bases, there was a span of 25 bases. The CDR3 loop spans 16 amino acids. CDR3 sequence: CASSFFPGGSVLNLFF. The CDR3, as DNA: TGTGCCAGCAGCTTCTTTCCGGGGGGTTCTGTTCTTAATCTGTTTTTT.

The rearrangement links TRBV28 to TRBJ1-4, with D tentatively TRBD1 (5 bases). The CDR3 is 15 amino acids. V was pared by 2 bases and J by 8 bases, with 15 bases between. Germline V gene sequence: CDR1 MDHEN, CDR2 SYDVKM. The CDR3 coding sequence is TGTGCCAGCAGTTTAGGGACCCGGGGGAGAGAAAAACTGTTTTTT. Protein product: CASSLGTRGREKLFF. Using reference TRBV28 and TRBJ1-4 for the parts outside the CDR3, the full variable domain is DVKVTQSSRYLVKRTGEKVFLECVQDMDHENMFWYRQDPGLGLRLIYFSYDVKMKEKGDIPEGYSVSREKKERFSLILESASTNQTSMYLCASSLGTRGREKLFFGSGTQLSVL.

V usage is TRBV5-4 and J usage is TRBJ2-5; TRBD1 aligns across 7 bases. Germline lookup yields CDR1 SGHNT and CDR2 YYREEE (reference sequence). Losses at the gene ends were 3 bases for V and 2 bases for J; bases not matched to a gene: 7. The CDR3 is made up of 15 amino acids. The CDR3 reads CASSSGQAFQETQYF. CDR3 nucleotide sequence: TGTGCCAGCAGCTCTGGACAGGCCTTTCAAGAGACCCAGTACTTC.

The rearrangement links TRBV30 to TRBJ2-3, with D possibly being TRBD2 (6 bases). The V end was cut by 1 base, the J end by 5 bases, with 16 bases between. The CDR3 runs to 15 residues. Germline CDR1 GTSNPN, CDR2 SVGIG (reference sequence). This CDR3 is CAWSEGTPAEDTQYF. The CDR3 DNA is TGTGCCTGGAGTGAAGGGACTCCTGCTGAAGATACGCAGTATTTT.